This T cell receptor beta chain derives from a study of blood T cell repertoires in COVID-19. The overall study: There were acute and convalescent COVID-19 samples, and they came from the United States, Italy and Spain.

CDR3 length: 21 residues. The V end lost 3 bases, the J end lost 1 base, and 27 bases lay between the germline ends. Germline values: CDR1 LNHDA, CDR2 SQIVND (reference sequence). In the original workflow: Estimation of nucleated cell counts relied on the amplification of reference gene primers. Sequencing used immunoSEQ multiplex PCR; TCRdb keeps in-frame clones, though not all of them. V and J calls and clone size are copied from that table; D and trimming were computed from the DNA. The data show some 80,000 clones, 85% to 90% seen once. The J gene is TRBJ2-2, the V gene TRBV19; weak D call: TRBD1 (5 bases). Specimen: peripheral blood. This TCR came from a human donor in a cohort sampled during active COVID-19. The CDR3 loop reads CASSMYWLGAVGVLNTGELFF. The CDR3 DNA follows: TGTGCCAGTAGTATGTACTGGCTAGGGGCAGTTGGGGTCTTGAACACCGGGGAGCTGTTTTTT.